The 13 T cell receptor beta chains below all came from one sample that was sequenced in a study of cytomegalovirus exposure and HLA in healthy donors (dated by TCRdb to about 2017). Library prep was done by the immunoSEQ multiplex PCR assay. A mixture of 60 forward primers for TCR Vbeta segments and 13 reverse primers for TCR Jbeta segments was used in the multiplex PCR. The table comes from immuneACCESS by way of TCRdb, which keeps in-frame sequences with V and J called. Part of the clones is missing from these tables; in studies checked, under half for an unresolved V gene and the rest for unknown reasons. Counted in this sample were about 160,000 clones; about four fifths of them appeared once. Roughly 6.8% of the sample rests with the top ten. The sequenced sample was PBMCs. These receptors all stem from a man aged 50-59 years in good health and CMV-seropositive.

This clone was seen once. This sequence joins TRBV18 and TRBJ2-5, with 7 bases matching TRBD1. The J call may be wrong; the DNA end is better matched by TRBJ2-7. Germline V gene data show CDR1 as KGHSH and CDR2 as LQKENI. The CDR3 extends over 14 amino acids. CDR3 DNA sequence: TGTGCCAGCTCACCACCGGACAGGTACTACGAGCAGTACTTC. It encodes CASSPPDRYYEQYF.

The chain couples TRBV28 to TRBJ2-2; TRBD1 is a possible D gene (5 bases). The CDR3 covers 16 residues. CDR1 and CDR2 (germline): MDHEN, SYDVKM. The V end lost 6 bases, the J end lost 2 bases, and 16 bases lay between the germline ends. The CDR3 region has the DNA TGTGCCAGCAGCCCAGGGTTATCGTACAACACCGGGGAGCTGTTTTTT. Translating gives CASSPGLSYNTGELFF. Filled out from reference TRBV28 and TRBJ2-2, the complete variable domain reads DVKVTQSSRYLVKRTGEKVFLECVQDMDHENMFWYRQDPGLGLRLIYFSYDVKMKEKGDIPEGYSVSREKKERFSLILESASTNQTSMYLCASSPGLSYNTGELFFGEGSRLTVL.

The V and J genes are TRBV28 and TRBJ2-3, with 12 nucleotides matching TRBD1. The germline V gene encodes CDR1 MDHEN and CDR2 SYDVKM. The CDR3 has 14 residues. J lost 6 bases, V lost 8 bases, and 6 bases had no gene match. CDR3 nucleotides: TGTGCCAGCCCCGGGACAGGGGGCAGGGATACGCAGTATTTT. Its protein is CASPGTGGRDTQYF.

The V and J genes are TRBV13 and TRBJ1-5; 9 bases are shared with TRBD1. The CDR3 contains 17 residues. Germline-derived CDR1 and CDR2 are PRHDT and FYEKMQ (reference sequence). The junction had 11 bases not matched to a gene; V was cut back by 4 bases and J by 4 bases. The CDR3 DNA reads as TGTGCCAGCAGCTCGATAGGGGGACAGGGTATTAATCAGCCCCAGCATTTT. Protein product: CASSSIGGQGINQPQHF. Supplemented by reference TRBV13 and TRBJ1-5, the full variable domain reads AAGVIQSPRHLIKEKRETATLKCYPIPRHDTVYWYQQGPGQDPQFLISFYEKMQSDKGSIPDRFSAQQFSDYHSELNMSSLELGDSALYFCASSSIGGQGINQPQHFGDGTRLSIL.

This chain's CDR3 is CASSYQGLAGAVDTQYF. The CDR3 DNA reads as TGTGCCAGCAGTTATCAAGGACTAGCGGGAGCTGTAGATACGCAGTATTTT. The rearrangement links TRBV13 to TRBJ2-3; 13 bases agree with TRBD2. The V and J ends lost 6 bases and 5 bases, in that order; junction bases with no gene match: 11. Looked up from germline, CDR1 is PRHDT and CDR2 is FYEKMQ (reference sequence). The CDR3 extends over 17 amino acids.

The chain recombines TRBV6-6 with TRBJ2-7; 7 bases match TRBD1. V shed 2 bases and J 6 bases; nucleotides not matched to a gene: 13. The CDR3 runs to 16 residues. CDR1 is MNHNY, CDR2 SVGAGI, per germline (reference sequence). Here the CDR3 reads CASSYPILEDRVEQYF. CDR3 nucleotides: TGTGCCAGCAGTTACCCTATCCTAGAAGACAGGGTCGAGCAGTACTTC.

This clone was seen once. The rearrangement links TRBV28 to TRBJ2-7; D is undetermined. From germline, CDR1 is MDHEN and CDR2 SYDVKM. This CDR3 contains 17 residues. Trimming cost V 5 bases and J 0 bases, with 20 bases left between them. CDR3 region: CASSRLGVLKFSYEQYF. The CDR3, as DNA: TGTGCCAGCAGTCGCCTCGGAGTCCTCAAATTCTCCTACGAGCAGTACTTC.

This rearrangement joins TRBV4-1 to TRBJ1-4; D not certain. Germline loops: CDR1 MGHRA, CDR2 YSYEKL. V was pared by 1 base and J by 6 bases, with 12 bases between. This CDR3 region has 15 residues. The CDR3 DNA is TGCGCCAGCAGCCAAGGGAGGTTTACTGATGAAAAACTGTTTTTT. Protein: CASSQGRFTDEKLFF.

The V and J genes are TRBV6-1 and TRBJ2-5, with a tentative D call TRBD2 (7 bases). The germline V gene encodes CDR1 MNHNS and CDR2 SASEGT. V was trimmed by 10 bases and J by 5 bases, leaving 17 bases between them. This CDR3 is 13 amino acids long. CDR3 protein: CATLIQGGETQYF. DNA for the CDR3: TGTGCCACCCTGATACAGGGAGGGGAGACCCAGTACTTC.

This clone was found a few times. The chain joins TRBV7-9 to TRBJ2-6; TRBD1 matches at 9 bases. From germline, CDR1 is SEHNR and CDR2 FQNEAQ (reference sequence). V was pared by 5 bases and J by 1 base, with 12 bases of the junction left unmatched. CDR3 length: 19 residues. The CDR3 sequence: CASSTRDRVRHSGANVLTF. CDR3 nucleotide sequence: TGTGCCAGCAGCACACGGGACAGGGTTAGGCATTCTGGGGCCAACGTCCTGACTTTC.

The chain employs TRBV27 and TRBJ2-7; D is perhaps TRBD2 (5 bases). Trimming pared 3 bases from V and 7 bases from J, leaving 10 bases between. The CDR3 covers 12 residues. The germline V gene has CDR1 MNHEY and CDR2 SMNVEV (reference sequence). CDR3 sequence reads: CASSFSGREQYF. In DNA form, the CDR3 reads TGTGCCAGCAGTTTCTCGGGGAGAGAGCAGTACTTC.

The chain links TRBV2 to TRBJ2-4, with 9 nucleotides matching TRBD2. V shed 0 bases and J 10 bases; nucleotides not matched to a gene: 4. Germline V gene sequence: CDR1 SNHLY, CDR2 FYNNEI. CDR3 size: 14 residues. The CDR3 DNA reads as TGTGCCAGCAGTGAAGCGCGGGGGGGGACAATTCAGTACTTC. Residues: CASSEARGGTIQYF.

The rearrangement links TRBV19 to TRBJ2-7; D gene uncertain. CDR3 size: 15 residues. The V gene lost 6 bases and the J gene lost 1 base, with 16 bases spanning the gap. CDR1 and CDR2 (germline): LNHDA, SQIVND (reference sequence). This chain's CDR3 is CASSRFLTPSYEQYF. As DNA, the CDR3 is TGTGCCAGTAGCAGGTTTTTAACCCCTTCCTACGAGCAGTACTTC.